A selection of T cell receptor beta chains follows, all from one sample in a study of blood T cell repertoires in COVID-19. Assay used: immunoSEQ multiplex PCR; TCRdb lists only in-frame clones, some missing. The sample contains about 98,000 clones, around 86% of which appear only once. Input material: peripheral blood. Source of these receptors: a man aged 50 to 60 with acute or convalescent COVID-19. Each CDR3 is given with its conserved first and last residue. D genes are given only for firm matches. The size of a clone is reported for some rows only, either as once, few or many, or as a class for expanded clones.

>NA|NA|13|TRBV5-6|TRBJ1-5
CASSSTGYQPQHF
TGTGCCAGCAGCTCCACAGGGTACCAGCCCCAGCATTTT
>TRBD2|NA|15|TRBV13|TRBJ2-1
CASSLRGRRYNEQFF
TGTGCCAGCAGCTTACGCGGGAGGAGGTACAATGAGCAGTTCTTC
>NA|NA|14|TRBV19|TRBJ2-1
CASSITGKYNEQFF
TGTGCCAGTAGTATAACCGGGAAATACAATGAGCAGTTCTTC
>NA|NA|15|TRBV3-1/TRBV3-2|TRBJ1-6
CASSQVYRVESPLHF
TGTGCCAGCAGCCAAGTTTACAGGGTTGAATCACCCCTCCACTTT
>TRBD1|NA|15|TRBV28|TRBJ1-2
CASSLLGTGSYGYTF
TGTGCCAGCAGTTTACTAGGGACAGGGAGCTATGGCTACACCTTC
>NA|NA|16|TRBV19|TRBJ2-1
CASSDSGRGDYNEQFF
TGTGCCAGTAGCGATAGTGGCAGGGGGGACTACAATGAGCAGTTCTTC
>TRBD2|NA|13|TRBV10-3|TRBJ2-1
CATAGLANNEQFF
TGTGCCACGGCGGGACTAGCGAACAATGAGCAGTTCTTC
>NA|NA|15|TRBV24-1|TRBJ2-1
CATSDRGPAGNEQFF
TGTGCCACCAGTGACAGAGGGCCAGCGGGCAATGAGCAGTTCTTC
>TRBD1|NA|17|TRBV18|TRBJ1-2
CASSPFWESGGYYGYTF
TGTGCCAGCTCACCGTTTTGGGAGTCAGGGGGTTACTATGGCTACACCTTC
>NA|few|15|TRBV19|TRBJ2-7
CASSIAPGASYEQYF
TGTGCCAGTAGTATAGCGCCAGGGGCGAGTTACGAGCAGTACTTC
>NA|NA|15|TRBV10-1|TRBJ1-1
CASSARGQGYSEAFF
TGCGCCAGCAGCGCAAGGGGCCAGGGATATTCTGAAGCTTTCTTT
>TRBD2|NA|15|TRBV2|TRBJ2-7
CASSASLALSYEQYF
TGTGCCAGCAGCGCCTCACTAGCGCTCTCCTACGAGCAGTACTTC
>NA|NA|14|TRBV24-1|TRBJ2-7
CATSDKGPYYEQYF
TGTGCCACCAGTGATAAGGGGCCCTACTACGAGCAGTACTTC
>TRBD2|NA|14|TRBV19|TRBJ2-7
CASSEAGVRYEQYF
TGTGCCAGTAGTGAAGCGGGAGTAAGGTACGAGCAGTACTTC
>NA|NA|11|TRBV5-1|TRBJ2-2
CASSFAGELFF
TGCGCCAGCAGCTTCGCCGGGGAGCTGTTTTTT
>NA|NA|14|TRBV5-5|TRBJ2-1
CASSVPRDYNEQFF
TGTGCCAGCAGCGTCCCCCGGGACTACAATGAGCAGTTCTTC
>TRBD2|NA|15|TRBV19|TRBJ2-5
CASSIGSGGKETQYF
TGTGCCAGTAGTATAGGTAGCGGGGGAAAAGAGACCCAGTACTTC
>TRBD1|once|17|TRBV13|TRBJ1-5
CASSAGQGGMGNQPQHF
TGTGCCAGCAGCGCCGGACAGGGGGGAATGGGCAATCAGCCCCAGCATTTT
>NA|NA|14|TRBV2|TRBJ1-1
CASSEQRPRAEAFF
TGTGCCAGCAGTGAGCAGAGGCCCAGGGCTGAAGCTTTCTTT
>TRBD1|NA|14|TRBV2|TRBJ1-2
CASSEDDRDYGYTF
TGTGCCAGCAGTGAAGATGACAGGGACTATGGCTACACCTTC
>NA|NA|13|TRBV7-2|TRBJ2-2
CASSPRRAGELFF
TGTGCCAGCAGCCCGCGGAGGGCCGGGGAGCTGTTTTTT
>TRBD1|NA|16|TRBV11-3|TRBJ1-3
CASGKRQGSSGNTIYF
TGTGCCAGCGGGAAACGACAGGGGAGCTCTGGAAACACCATATATTTT
>NA|NA|16|TRBV3-1/TRBV3-2|TRBJ2-5
CASSRTDRGEQETQYF
TGTGCCAGCAGCCGGACCGACAGAGGAGAGCAAGAGACCCAGTACTTC
>TRBD2|NA|16|TRBV10-2|TRBJ2-1
CASSGLAGGLNDEQFF
TGCGCCAGCAGCGGACTAGCGGGAGGGTTGAATGATGAGCAGTTCTTC
>NA|NA|15|TRBV6-5|TRBJ2-1
CASSYGQLGANEQFF
TGTGCCAGCAGTTACGGCCAGTTAGGAGCAAACGAGCAGTTCTTC
>NA|NA|13|TRBV18|TRBJ2-1
CASSPPSSHEQFF
TGTGCCAGCTCACCACCGTCTAGCCATGAGCAGTTCTTC